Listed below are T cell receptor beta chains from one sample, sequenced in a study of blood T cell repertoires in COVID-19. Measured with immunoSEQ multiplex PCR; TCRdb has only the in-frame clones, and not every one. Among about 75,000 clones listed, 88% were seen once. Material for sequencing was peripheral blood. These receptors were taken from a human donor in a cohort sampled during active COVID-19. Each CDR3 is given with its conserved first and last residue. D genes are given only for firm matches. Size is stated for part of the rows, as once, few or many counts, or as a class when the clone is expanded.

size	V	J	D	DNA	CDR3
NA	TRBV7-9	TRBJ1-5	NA	TGTGCCAGCAGCCCGCAGGTAGGGCCCCAGCATTTT	CASSPQVGPQHF
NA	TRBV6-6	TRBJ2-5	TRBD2	TGTGCCAGCAGTAAGCTAGCGGGAGAGGGGACCCAGTACTTC	CASSKLAGEGTQYF
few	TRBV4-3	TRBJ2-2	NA	TGCGCCAGCAGCCAAGAAACGAGTCAGGATAACACCGGGGAGCTGTTTTTT	CASSQETSQDNTGELFF
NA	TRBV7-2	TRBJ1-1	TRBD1	TGTGCCAGCAGCTTAGGGACAGGGGGCGGGAGAGAAGCTTTCTTT	CASSLGTGGGREAFF
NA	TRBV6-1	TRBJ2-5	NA	TGTGCCAGCAGTGAAGTTGGAGGCAGAGAGACCCAGTACTTC	CASSEVGGRETQYF
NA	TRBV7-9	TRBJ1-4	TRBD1	TGTGCCAGCAGCTTGGGACAGATTGCAACTAATGAAAAACTGTTTTTT	CASSLGQIATNEKLFF
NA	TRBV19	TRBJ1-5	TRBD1	TGTGCCAGTAGTATGGACAGGGCCTACAATCAGCCCCAGCATTTT	CASSMDRAYNQPQHF
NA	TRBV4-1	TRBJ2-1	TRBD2	TGCGCCAGCAGCCACGTACTAGCGGGAGCCAATGAGCAGTTCTTC	CASSHVLAGANEQFF
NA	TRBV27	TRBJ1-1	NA	TGTGCCAGCAGTTTTGAGGGGAACACTGAAGCTTTCTTT	CASSFEGNTEAFF
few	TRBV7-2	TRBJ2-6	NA	TGTGCCAGCGAGTTCTCTGGGGCCAACGTCCTGACTTTC	CASEFSGANVLTF
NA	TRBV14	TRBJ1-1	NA	TGTGCCAGCAGCCAAGATTTGGGTCGAGGAGCTTTCTTT	CASSQDLGRGAFF
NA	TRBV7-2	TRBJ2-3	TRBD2	TGTGCCAGCAGCTTCGGTAGCGGGGGAGATACGCAGTATTTT	CASSFGSGGDTQYF
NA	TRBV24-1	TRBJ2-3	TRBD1	TGTGCCACCAGGACCACAGGGGGAGATACGCAGTATTTT	CATRTTGGDTQYF
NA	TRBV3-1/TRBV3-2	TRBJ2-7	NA	TGTGCCAGCAGCCAAGGGGGAGCTGGAGAGCAGTACTTC	CASSQGGAGEQYF
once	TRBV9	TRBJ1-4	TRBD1	TGTGCCAGCAGCGCCGAACTCTCCGGGACAGGAAGAACAACTAATGAAAAACTGTTTTTT	CASSAELSGTGRTTNEKLFF
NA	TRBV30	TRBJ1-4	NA	TGTGCCTGGAGAGGCAGGGCTGGAGAAAAACTGTTTTTT	CAWRGRAGEKLFF
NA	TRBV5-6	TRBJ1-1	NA	TGTGCCAGCAGCACCCAGGATTCCCCCTACACTGAAGCTTTCTTT	CASSTQDSPYTEAFF
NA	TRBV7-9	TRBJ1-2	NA	TGTGCCAGCAGCCTGGGGGGACCCTATGGCTACACCTTC	CASSLGGPYGYTF
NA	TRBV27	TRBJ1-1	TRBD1	TGTGCCAGCAGTTCCCGGAGAAATACAGGGGGCACTGAAGCTTTCTTT	CASSSRRNTGGTEAFF
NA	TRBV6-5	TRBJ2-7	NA	TGTGCCAGCAGACTAACAGGGACCTACGAGCAGTACTTC	CASRLTGTYEQYF
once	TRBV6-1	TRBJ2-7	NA	TGTGCCAGCAGTGATACAGGCGCCTACGAGCAGTACTTC	CASSDTGAYEQYF
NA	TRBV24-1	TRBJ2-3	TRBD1	TGTGCCACCAGTGATCCCCCCCGCGACAGGGGCTCTGATACGCAGTATTTT	CATSDPPRDRGSDTQYF
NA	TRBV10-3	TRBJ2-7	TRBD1	TGTGCCATCAGTGAGTTCGGGGACAGCTCCTACGAGCAGTACTTC	CAISEFGDSSYEQYF
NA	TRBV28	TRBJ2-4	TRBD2	TGTGCCAGCAGTCTCCTCCGGGACTATTCAGTGGGCAAAAACATTCAGTACTTC	CASSLLRDYSVGKNIQYF
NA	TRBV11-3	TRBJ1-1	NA	TGTGCCAGCAGCGGTGGACAGTACACTGAAGCTTTCTTT	CASSGGQYTEAFF
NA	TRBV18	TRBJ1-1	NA	TGTGCCAGCTCACCATGGACAGAAATGAACACTGAAGCTTTCTTT	CASSPWTEMNTEAFF
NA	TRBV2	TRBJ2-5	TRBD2	TGTGCCAGCAGTGATAGCGGGGGGAAAGAGACCCAGTACTTC	CASSDSGGKETQYF
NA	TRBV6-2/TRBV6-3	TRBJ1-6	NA	TGTGCCAGCAGTTATTTGGCTTCACCCCTCCACTTT	CASSYLASPLHF
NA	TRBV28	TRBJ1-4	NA	TGTGCCAGCGAGGGGGCTAATGAAAAACTGTTTTTT	CASEGANEKLFF
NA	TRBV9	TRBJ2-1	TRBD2	TGTGCCAGCAGCTCGGCGTCCCGACTAGCGGTCTACAATGAGCAGTTCTTC	CASSSASRLAVYNEQFF
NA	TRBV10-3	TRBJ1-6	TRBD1	TGTGCCATCAGTCCCCCCCCGGGACAGGCCAATTCACCCCTCCACTTT	CAISPPPGQANSPLHF
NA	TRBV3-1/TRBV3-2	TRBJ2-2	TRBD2	TGTGCCAGGGCCTGCCTAAGACGCGGACTAGCGGGAGGACCGAACACCGGGGAGCTGTTTTTT	CARACLRRGLAGGPNTGELFF
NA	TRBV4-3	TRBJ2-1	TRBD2	TGCGCCAGCAGCCAAGATTATAGCGGGAGCTACAATGAGCAGTTCTTC	CASSQDYSGSYNEQFF
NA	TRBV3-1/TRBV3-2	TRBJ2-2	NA	TGTGCCAGCAGCCCACGAGCGCGGGGTCCGAACACCGGGGAGCTGTTTTTT	CASSPRARGPNTGELFF
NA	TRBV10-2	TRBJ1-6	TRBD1	TGCGCCACAAAGTTACCGGGACAGGGTTCACCCCTCCACTTT	CATKLPGQGSPLHF
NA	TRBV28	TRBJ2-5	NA	TGTGCCAGCACCGGTACGAAAGAGACCCAGTACTTC	CASTGTKETQYF
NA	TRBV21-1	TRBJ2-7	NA	TGTGCCAGCAGCAAAGTGTCTCAGGGCTATTCCTCCTACGAGCAGTACTTC	CASSKVSQGYSSYEQYF
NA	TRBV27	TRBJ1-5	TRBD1	TGTGCCAGCAGTTTAAACGGACAGGGCCTCAATCAGCCCCAGCATTTT	CASSLNGQGLNQPQHF
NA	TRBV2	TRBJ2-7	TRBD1	TGTGCCAGCAGTAAGACAGGGGATACAACCTACGAGCAGTACTTC	CASSKTGDTTYEQYF
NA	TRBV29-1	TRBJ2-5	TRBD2	TGCAGCGTTGGGGGTAGCGGGGGTCGAGAGACCCAGTACTTC	CSVGGSGGRETQYF
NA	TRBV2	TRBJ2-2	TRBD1	TGTGCCAGCAGGAGACAGGGGAGGGAGCTGTTTTTT	CASRRQGRELFF
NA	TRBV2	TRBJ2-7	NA	TGTGCCAGCAGTCCCCGGGACTTGTACGAGCAGTACTTC	CASSPRDLYEQYF
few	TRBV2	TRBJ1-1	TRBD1	TGTGCCAGCAGCCAGGGGGTGACTGAAGCTTTCTTT	CASSQGVTEAFF
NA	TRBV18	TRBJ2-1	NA	TGTGCCAGCTCACCTGGTTTTCCTGCTAGCTCCTACAATGAGCAGTTCTTC	CASSPGFPASSYNEQFF
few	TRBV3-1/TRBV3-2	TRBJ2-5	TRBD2	TGTGCCAGCAGCCGAGAGCGGGGGGGCTTTGAGACCCAGTACTTC	CASSRERGGFETQYF
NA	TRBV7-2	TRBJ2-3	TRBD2	TGTGCCAGCAGCTCCAGCGGGGGGGTTCGCACAGATACGCAGTATTTT	CASSSSGGVRTDTQYF
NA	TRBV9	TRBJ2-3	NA	TGTGCCAGCAGCGTAGGAACACAGGGCATCACAGATACGCAGTATTTT	CASSVGTQGITDTQYF
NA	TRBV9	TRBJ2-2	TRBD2	TGTGCCAGCAGCGTGAGGGAGGGCCTCGACACCGGGGAGCTGTTTTTT	CASSVREGLDTGELFF
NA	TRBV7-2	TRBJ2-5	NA	TGTGCCAGCAGCTTAGGTGGAGAAGAGACCCAGTACTTC	CASSLGGEETQYF
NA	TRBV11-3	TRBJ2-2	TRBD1	TGTGCCAGCAGTATCGACACAGGGGGGCGAAACACCGGGGAGCTGTTTTTT	CASSIDTGGRNTGELFF
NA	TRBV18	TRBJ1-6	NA	TGTGCCAGCTCGACCAGCACAGGGAACGATTCACCCCTCCACTTT	CASSTSTGNDSPLHF
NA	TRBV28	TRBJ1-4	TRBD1	TGTGCCAGCAGGGACAGGGGCGGGGGAAAACTGTTTTTT	CASRDRGGGKLFF
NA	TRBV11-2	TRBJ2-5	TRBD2	TGTGCCAGCAGCTTGGGACTAGCGGGGGTAGAGACCCAGTACTTC	CASSLGLAGVETQYF
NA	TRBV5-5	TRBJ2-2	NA	TGTGCCAGCAGCTTGGAACAGGGTAACACCGGGGAGCTGTTTTTT	CASSLEQGNTGELFF
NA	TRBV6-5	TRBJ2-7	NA	TGTGCCAGCAGTTACTCGAGCGCGGTCTACGAGCAGTACTTC	CASSYSSAVYEQYF
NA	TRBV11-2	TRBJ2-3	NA	TGTGCCAGCAACTTAGTTGCGGGCGAGGATACGCAGTATTTT	CASNLVAGEDTQYF
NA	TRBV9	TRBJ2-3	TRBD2	TGTGCCAGCAGCGTAGCTCAGCGGGGGACAGATACGCAGTATTTT	CASSVAQRGTDTQYF
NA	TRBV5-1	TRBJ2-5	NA	TGCGCCAGCAGCTTGGGGGGAGCCCAAGAGACCCAGTACTTC	CASSLGGAQETQYF
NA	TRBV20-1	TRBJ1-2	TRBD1	TGCAGTGCTATTGAGCAGGGGGCGAGCTATGGCTACACCTTC	CSAIEQGASYGYTF
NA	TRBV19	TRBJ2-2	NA	TGTGCCAGTAGTGACCAGGGGCGGGAGCTGTTTTTT	CASSDQGRELFF